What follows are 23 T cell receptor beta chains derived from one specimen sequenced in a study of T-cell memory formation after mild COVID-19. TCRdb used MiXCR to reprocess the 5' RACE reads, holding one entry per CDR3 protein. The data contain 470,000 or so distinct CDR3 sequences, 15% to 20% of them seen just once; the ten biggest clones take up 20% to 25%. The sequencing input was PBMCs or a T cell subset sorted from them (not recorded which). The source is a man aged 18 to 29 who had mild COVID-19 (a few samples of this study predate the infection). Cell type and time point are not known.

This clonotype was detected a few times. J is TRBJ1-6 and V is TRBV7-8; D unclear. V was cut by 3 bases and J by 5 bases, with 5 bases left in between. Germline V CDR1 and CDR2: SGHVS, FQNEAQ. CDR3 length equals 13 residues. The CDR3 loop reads CASSLGNNSPLHF. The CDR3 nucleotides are TGTGCCAGCAGCTTGGGAAATAATTCACCCCTCCACTTT.

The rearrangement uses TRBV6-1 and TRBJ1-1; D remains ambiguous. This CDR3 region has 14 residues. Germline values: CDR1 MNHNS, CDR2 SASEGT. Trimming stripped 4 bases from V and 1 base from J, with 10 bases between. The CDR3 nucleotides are TGTGCCAGCAGTGTCGAGGTGGGGAACACTGAAGCTTTCTTT. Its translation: CASSVEVGNTEAFF.

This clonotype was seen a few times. CDR3 coding DNA: TGTGCCAGCAGCCAAGAGGGACAGGGGGGTGCAGATACGCAGTATTTT. This gives the protein CASSQEGQGGADTQYF. The gene calls are TRBV4-2 and TRBJ2-3; 11 nucleotides align to TRBD1. This CDR3 region has 16 residues. Germline V gives CDR1 LGHNA, CDR2 YNFKEQ. Trimming took 0 bases from V and 4 from J; bases not matched to a gene: 3.

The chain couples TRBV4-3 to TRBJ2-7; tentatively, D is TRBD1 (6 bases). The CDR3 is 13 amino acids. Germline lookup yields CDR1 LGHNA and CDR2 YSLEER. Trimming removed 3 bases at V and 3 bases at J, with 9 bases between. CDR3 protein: CASSQGDNYEQYF. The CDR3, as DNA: TGCGCCAGCAGCCAGGGGGACAACTACGAGCAGTACTTC.

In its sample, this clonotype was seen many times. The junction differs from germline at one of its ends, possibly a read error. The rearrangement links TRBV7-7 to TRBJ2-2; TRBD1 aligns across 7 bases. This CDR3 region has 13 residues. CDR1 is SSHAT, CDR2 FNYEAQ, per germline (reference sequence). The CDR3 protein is CASSDRATGELFF. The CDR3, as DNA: TGTGCTAGCAGCGACAGGGCAACCGGGGAGCTGTTTTTT.

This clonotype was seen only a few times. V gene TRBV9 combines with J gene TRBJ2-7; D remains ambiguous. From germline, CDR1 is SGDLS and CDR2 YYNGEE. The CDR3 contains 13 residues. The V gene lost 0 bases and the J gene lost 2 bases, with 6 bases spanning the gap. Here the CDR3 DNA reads TGTGCCAGCAGCGTAGGGTCGGCCTACGAGCAGTACTTC. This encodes CASSVGSAYEQYF.

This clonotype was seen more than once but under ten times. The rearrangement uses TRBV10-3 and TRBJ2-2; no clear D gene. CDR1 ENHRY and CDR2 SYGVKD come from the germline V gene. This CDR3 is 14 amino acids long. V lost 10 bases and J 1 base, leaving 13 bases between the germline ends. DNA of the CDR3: TGTGCCACCCGATGGACGGAGAACACCGGGGAGCTGTTTTTT. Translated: CATRWTENTGELFF.

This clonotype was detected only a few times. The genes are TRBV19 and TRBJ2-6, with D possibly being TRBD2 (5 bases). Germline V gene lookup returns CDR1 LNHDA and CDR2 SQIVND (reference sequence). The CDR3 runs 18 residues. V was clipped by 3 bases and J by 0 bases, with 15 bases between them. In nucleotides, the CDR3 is TGTGCCAGTAGTATTCAAGGATTTAGCGTCTCTGGGGCCAACGTCCTGACTTTC. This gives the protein CASSIQGFSVSGANVLTF.

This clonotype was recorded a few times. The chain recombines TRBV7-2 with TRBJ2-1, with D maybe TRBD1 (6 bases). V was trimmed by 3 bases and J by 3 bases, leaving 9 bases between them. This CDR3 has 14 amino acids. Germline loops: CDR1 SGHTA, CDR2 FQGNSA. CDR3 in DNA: TGTGCCAGCAGCTTCCCGGACAGCTACAATGAGCAGTTCTTC. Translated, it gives CASSFPDSYNEQFF.

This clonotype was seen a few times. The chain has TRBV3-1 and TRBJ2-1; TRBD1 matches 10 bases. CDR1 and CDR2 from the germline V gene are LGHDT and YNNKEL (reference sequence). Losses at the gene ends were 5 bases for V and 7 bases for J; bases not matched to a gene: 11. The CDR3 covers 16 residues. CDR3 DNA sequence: TGTGCCAGCAGCGGACAACCGGGACAGGGGACAAATGAGCAGTTCTTC. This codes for CASSGQPGQGTNEQFF.

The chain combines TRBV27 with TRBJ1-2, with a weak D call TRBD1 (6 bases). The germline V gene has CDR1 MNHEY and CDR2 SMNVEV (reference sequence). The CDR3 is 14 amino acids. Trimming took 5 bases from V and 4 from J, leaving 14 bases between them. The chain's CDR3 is CASSTVGQSYGYTF. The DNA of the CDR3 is TGTGCCAGCAGTACCGTAGGACAGTCCTATGGCTACACCTTC.

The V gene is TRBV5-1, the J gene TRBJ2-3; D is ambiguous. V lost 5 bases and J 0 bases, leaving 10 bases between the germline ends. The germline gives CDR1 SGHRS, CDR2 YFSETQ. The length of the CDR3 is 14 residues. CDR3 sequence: CASSRTASTDTQYF. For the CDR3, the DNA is TGCGCCAGCAGTCGAACGGCTAGCACAGATACGCAGTATTTT.

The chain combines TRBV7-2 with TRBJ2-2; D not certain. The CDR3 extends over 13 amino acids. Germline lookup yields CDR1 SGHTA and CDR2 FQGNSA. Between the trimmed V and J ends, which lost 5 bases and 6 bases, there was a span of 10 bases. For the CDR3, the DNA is TGTGCCAGCAGCCGACCACTCTCCGGGGAGCTGTTTTTT. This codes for CASSRPLSGELFF. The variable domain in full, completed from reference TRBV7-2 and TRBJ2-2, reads GAGVSQSPSNKVTEKGKDVELRCDPISGHTALYWYRQSLGQGLEFLIYFQGNSAPDKSGLPSDRFSAERTGGSVSTLTIQRTQQEDSAVYLCASSRPLSGELFFGEGSRLTVL.

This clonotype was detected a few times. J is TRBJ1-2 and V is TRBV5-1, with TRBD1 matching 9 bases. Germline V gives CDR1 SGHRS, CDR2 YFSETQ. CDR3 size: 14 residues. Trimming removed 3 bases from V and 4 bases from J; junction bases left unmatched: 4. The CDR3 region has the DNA TGCGCCAGCAGCTACGGACAGGGGAGCTATGGCTACACCTTC. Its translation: CASSYGQGSYGYTF.

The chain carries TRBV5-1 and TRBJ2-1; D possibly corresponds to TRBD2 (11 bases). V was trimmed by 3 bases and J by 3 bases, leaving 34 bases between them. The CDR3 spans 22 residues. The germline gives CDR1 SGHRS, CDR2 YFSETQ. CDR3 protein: CASSSPTGGSLELAGVYNEQFF. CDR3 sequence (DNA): TGCGCCAGCAGCTCACCGACAGGGGGCTCCCTTGAACTAGCGGGGGTCTACAATGAGCAGTTCTTC. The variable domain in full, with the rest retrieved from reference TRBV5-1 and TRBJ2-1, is KAGVTQTPRYLIKTRGQQVTLSCSPISGHRSVSWYQQTPGQGLQFLFEYFSETQRNKGNFPGRFSGRQFSNSRSEMNVSTLELGDSALYLCASSSPTGGSLELAGVYNEQFFGPGTRLTVL.

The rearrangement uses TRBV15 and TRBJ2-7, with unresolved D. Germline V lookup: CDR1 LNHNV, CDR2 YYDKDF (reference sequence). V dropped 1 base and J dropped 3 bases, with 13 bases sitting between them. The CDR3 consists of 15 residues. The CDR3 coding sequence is TGTGCCACCAGCAGAGGGATTGACACCCGCTACGAGCAGTACGTC. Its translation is CATSRGIDTRYEQYV.

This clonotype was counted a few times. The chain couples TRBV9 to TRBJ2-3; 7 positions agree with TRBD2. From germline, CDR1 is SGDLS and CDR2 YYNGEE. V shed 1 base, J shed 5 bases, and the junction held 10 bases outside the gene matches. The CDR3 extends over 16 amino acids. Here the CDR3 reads CASSVPKRGGKDTQYF. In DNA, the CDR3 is TGTGCCAGCAGCGTACCTAAGCGGGGTGGAAAAGATACGCAGTATTTT.

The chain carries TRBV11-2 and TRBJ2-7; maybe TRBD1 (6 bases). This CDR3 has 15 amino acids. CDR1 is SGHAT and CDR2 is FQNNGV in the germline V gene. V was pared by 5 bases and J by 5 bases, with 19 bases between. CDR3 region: CASSPRAGHRDEQYF. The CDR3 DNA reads TGTGCCAGCAGCCCGAGGGCGGGCCACAGGGACGAGCAGTACTTC.

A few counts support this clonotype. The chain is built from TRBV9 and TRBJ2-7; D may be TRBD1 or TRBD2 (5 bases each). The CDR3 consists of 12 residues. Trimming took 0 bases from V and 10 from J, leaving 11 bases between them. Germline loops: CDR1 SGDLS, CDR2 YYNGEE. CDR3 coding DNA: TGTGCCAGCAGCGTAGCGGGACGGACTCAGTACTTC. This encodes CASSVAGRTQYF.

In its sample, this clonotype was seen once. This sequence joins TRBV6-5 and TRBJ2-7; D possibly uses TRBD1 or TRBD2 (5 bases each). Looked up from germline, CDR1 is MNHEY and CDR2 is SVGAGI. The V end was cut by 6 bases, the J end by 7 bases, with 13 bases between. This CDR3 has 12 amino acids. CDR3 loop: CASRKSGGEQYV. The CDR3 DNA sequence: TGTGCCAGCAGAAAATCTGGGGGTGAGCAGTACGTC.

DNA for the CDR3: TGTGCCAGCAGCTTGCGGCTCAGGGATGGGGAGCTGTTTTTT. Its protein product is CASSLRLRDGELFF. The chain has TRBV5-4 and TRBJ2-2, with a tentative D call TRBD1 (5 bases). CDR1 SGHNT and CDR2 YYREEE come from the germline V gene (reference sequence). V was clipped by 1 base and J by 8 bases, with 12 bases between them. The CDR3 loop spans 14 amino acids.

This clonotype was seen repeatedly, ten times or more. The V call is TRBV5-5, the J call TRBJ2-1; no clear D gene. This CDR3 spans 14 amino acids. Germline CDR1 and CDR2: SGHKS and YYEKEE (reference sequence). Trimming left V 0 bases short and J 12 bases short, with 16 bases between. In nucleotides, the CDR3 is TGTGCCAGCAGCTTGGCAGATCCCAGGTCGGGGCAGTTCTTC. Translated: CASSLADPRSGQFF.

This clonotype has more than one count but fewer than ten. CDR3 DNA sequence: TGTGCCAGCAGCTTCAGGGGCAGCACTGAAGCTTTCTTT. Translated: CASSFRGSTEAFF. This rearrangement joins TRBV7-3 to TRBJ1-1, with a tentative D call TRBD1 (6 bases). V lost 3 bases, J lost 4 bases, and 9 bases lay in between. Germline CDR1 and CDR2: SGHTA and FQGTGA. The CDR3 is 13 residues long.